A single sample is the source of the 30 T cell receptor beta chains below, sequenced in a study of cytomegalovirus exposure and HLA in healthy donors. The data were produced by immunoSEQ multiplex PCR, yet TCRdb's version contains in-frame clones alone and is incomplete. The sample lists 150,000 to 250,000 clones, about 79% occurring once. The sample taken for sequencing was PBMCs. Every receptor here comes from a woman between 25 and 40 years old in good health and CMV-seropositive.

CDR3 sequence: CASSPNRPGLPYEQYF. The CDR3 DNA follows: TGTGCCAGCAGCCCCAACCGCCCGGGACTCCCCTACGAGCAGTACTTC. J is TRBJ2-7 and V is TRBV7-2, with D possibly TRBD2 on 6 matching bases. Germline assignment: CDR1 SGHTA and CDR2 FQGNSA. Trimming shortened V by 5 bases and J by 2 bases, and 19 bases separated the two germline ends. The CDR3 extends over 16 amino acids.

The gene calls are TRBV6-1 and TRBJ1-2; D not certain. Per germline, CDR1 MNHNS and CDR2 SASEGT. The CDR3 is 13 residues long. Trimming cost V 0 bases and J 4 bases, with 6 bases left between them. The DNA of the CDR3 is TGTGCCAGCAGTGAAGCGCCAGGCTATGGCTACACCTTC. Protein product: CASSEAPGYGYTF.

In this sample, this clone turned up many times. The chain employs TRBV5-6 and TRBJ2-1; D is possibly TRBD1 (6 bases). With 2 bases removed from V and 10 bases from J, the gap between germline ends came to 16 bases. CDR1 SGHDT and CDR2 YYEEEE come from the germline V gene. The CDR3 has 14 residues. The CDR3: CASSLIQGTGEQFF. The CDR3, as DNA: TGTGCCAGCAGCTTAATTCAGGGGACGGGGGAGCAGTTCTTC.

This clone was picked up one time. The chain recombines TRBV30 with TRBJ2-7, with a weak D call TRBD2 (5 bases). The V gene lost 2 bases and the J gene lost 6 bases, with 11 bases spanning the gap. The length of the CDR3 is 12 residues. Germline CDR1 and CDR2: GTSNPN and SVGIG (reference sequence). Written as DNA, the CDR3 is TGTGCCTGGAGTCCGCGGACTGGCGAGCAGTACTTC. Translating it yields CAWSPRTGEQYF. The whole variable domain, filled in from reference TRBV30 and TRBJ2-7, reads SQTIHQWPATLVQPVGSPLSLECTVEGTSNPNLYWYRQAAGRGLQLLFYSVGIGQISSEVPQNLSASRPQDRQFILSSKKLLLSDSGFYLCAWSPRTGEQYFGPGTRLTVT.

The chain links TRBV5-8 to TRBJ1-5; no firm D call. V lost 4 bases and J lost 0, with 11 bases in between. Germline V CDR1 and CDR2: SGHTS, YDEGEE. The CDR3 loop spans 15 amino acids. DNA for the CDR3: TGTGCCAGCAGCGTGTATATCGTTAGCAATCAGCCCCAGCATTTT. It yields the protein CASSVYIVSNQPQHF.

This clone was observed once. The chain joins TRBV27 to TRBJ2-1, with TRBD2 matching 12 bases. The CDR3 consists of 17 residues. The V gene end was trimmed by 2 bases and the J gene end by 2 bases; junction bases not matched to a gene: 4. Per germline, CDR1 MNHEY and CDR2 SMNVEV (reference sequence). CDR3 coding DNA: TGTGCCAGCAGTTTACTAGCGGGAGGGCCCGCCTACAATGAGCAGTTCTTC. Protein: CASSLLAGGPAYNEQFF.

The genes are TRBV28 and TRBJ2-1; weak D call: TRBD1 (6 bases). CDR1 is MDHEN and CDR2 is SYDVKM in the germline V gene. Trimming shortened V by 7 bases and J by 0 bases, and 10 bases separated the two germline ends. The CDR3 extends over 14 amino acids. This CDR3 is CASMGAISYNEQFF. Here the CDR3 DNA reads TGTGCCAGCATGGGGGCGATCTCCTACAATGAGCAGTTCTTC.

The chain combines TRBV6-1 with TRBJ2-1, with TRBD1 matching over 9 bases. The CDR3 covers 14 residues. Trimming cost V 5 bases and J 4 bases; bases outside gene matches: 3. CDR1 is MNHNS and CDR2 is SASEGT in the germline V gene. CDR3 sequence: CASSRDRDYNEQFF. The CDR3 DNA reads as TGTGCCAGCAGTAGGGACAGGGATTACAATGAGCAGTTCTTC.

This clone was seen only a few times. The chain is built from TRBV7-3 and TRBJ2-3; the D is unclear. Germline CDR1 SGHTA, CDR2 FQGTGA. The CDR3 runs 12 residues. V was pared by 4 bases and J by 4 bases, with 6 bases between. The CDR3 region has the DNA TGTGCCAGCAGCTATGGCTCAGATACGCAGTATTTT. Translating it yields CASSYGSDTQYF. Using reference TRBV7-3 and TRBJ2-3 for the parts outside the CDR3, the full variable domain is GAGVSQTPSNKVTEKGKYVELRCDPISGHTALYWYRQSLGQGPEFLIYFQGTGAADDSGLPNDRFFAVRPEGSVSTLKIQRTERGDSAVYLCASSYGSDTQYFGPGTRLTVL.

The chain uses TRBV6-5 and TRBJ2-7; D may be TRBD2 (6 bases). The CDR3 loop spans 15 amino acids. Germline V gene sequence: CDR1 MNHEY, CDR2 SVGAGI. V was clipped by 7 bases and J by 2 bases, with 18 bases between them. CDR3 residues: CASTPWRGGPYEQYF. CDR3 nucleotide sequence: TGTGCCAGCACCCCATGGAGGGGAGGCCCCTACGAGCAGTACTTC.

J is TRBJ2-2 and V is TRBV9; D is ambiguous. Per germline, CDR1 SGDLS and CDR2 YYNGEE. CDR3 length: 16 residues. With 4 bases removed from V and 6 bases from J, the gap between germline ends came to 19 bases. The CDR3 spells CASSLEPEPNAGELFF. The CDR3 DNA reads as TGTGCCAGCAGCTTGGAGCCAGAACCTAATGCCGGGGAGCTGTTTTTT. Based on the CDR3 plus reference TRBV9 and TRBJ2-2, the full variable domain is DSGVTQTPKHLITATGQRVTLRCSPRSGDLSVYWYQQSLDQGLQFLIQYYNGEERAKGNILERFSAQQFPDLHSELNLSSLELGDSALYFCASSLEPEPNAGELFFGEGSRLTVL.

The rearrangement links TRBV5-6 to TRBJ2-7, with 7 bases aligning to TRBD2. V shed 0 bases and J 1 base; nucleotides not matched to a gene: 1. Germline V CDR1 and CDR2: SGHDT, YYEEEE. There are 14 residues in the CDR3. The CDR3 loop is CASSLVGGSYEQYF. The CDR3 DNA follows: TGTGCCAGCAGCTTGGTCGGGGGGTCCTACGAGCAGTACTTC.

The chain carries TRBV7-9 and TRBJ2-2, with TRBD1 matching over 7 bases. V lost 4 bases, J lost 0 bases, and 2 bases stayed unmatched. Germline CDR1 reads SEHNR; CDR2 reads FQNEAQ (reference sequence). This CDR3 comprises 15 residues. In DNA, the CDR3 is TGTGCCAGCAGCTCCGGACAGGCGAACACCGGGGAGCTGTTTTTT. It is translated as CASSSGQANTGELFF.

This sequence joins TRBV27 and TRBJ2-2; 9 bases are a match to TRBD1. This CDR3 region has 15 residues. Germline CDR1 and CDR2: MNHEY and SMNVEV (reference sequence). The ends lost 5 bases at V and 1 base at J; junction bases unmatched: 2. The CDR3 here is CASSDRGGNTGELFF. CDR3 bases: TGTGCCAGCAGTGACAGGGGGGGGAACACCGGGGAGCTGTTTTTT.

This sequence joins TRBV5-1 and TRBJ2-1, with TRBD1 matching 8 bases. The ends lost 3 bases at V and 15 bases at J; junction bases unmatched: 17. CDR1 is SGHRS and CDR2 is YFSETQ in the germline V gene. This CDR3 contains 15 residues. The CDR3 region is CASSSAGTGGPLTFF. CDR3 nucleotides: TGCGCCAGCAGCTCTGCCGGGACAGGCGGGCCACTTACGTTCTTC.

This rearrangement joins TRBV2 to TRBJ2-1; TRBD1 agrees at 9 bases. J was trimmed by 9 bases and V by 6 bases; bases with no gene match: 9. The CDR3 length is 14 residues. Germline-derived CDR1 and CDR2 are SNHLY and FYNNEI. The CDR3 DNA follows: TGTGCCAGCAGCCGGGACAGGGCCGTTTCTGAGCAGTTCTTC. The encoded protein is CASSRDRAVSEQFF.

The rearrangement uses TRBV18 and TRBJ2-7; D is uncertain. The CDR3 consists of 13 residues. The V and J ends lost 0 bases and 5 bases respectively, with 8 bases between them. Per germline, CDR1 KGHSH and CDR2 LQKENI. The CDR3 sequence: CASSPPQADEQYF. The CDR3 coding sequence is TGTGCCAGCTCACCACCCCAGGCCGACGAGCAGTACTTC.

J is TRBJ2-7 and V is TRBV7-2, with D maybe TRBD1 (6 bases). Trimming shortened V by 5 bases and J by 4 bases, and 12 bases separated the two germline ends. This CDR3 spans 13 amino acids. CDR1 is SGHTA, CDR2 FQGNSA, per germline. This CDR3 reads CASSPVQGYEQYF. CDR3 nucleotide sequence: TGTGCCAGCAGCCCGGTGCAGGGGTACGAGCAGTACTTC.

The rearrangement joins TRBV6-1 to TRBJ1-4, with D possibly matching TRBD1 (6 bases). V was shortened by 0 bases and J by 7 bases, with 18 bases between the two germline ends. CDR3 length equals 17 residues. CDR1 is MNHNS, CDR2 SASEGT, per germline. CDR3 sequence (DNA): TGTGCCAGCAGTGAAGCCAGTTCAGGGGTAGGGAGTGAAAAACTGTTTTTT. Protein sequence: CASSEASSGVGSEKLFF.

The genes are TRBV6-6 and TRBJ1-5; D call uncertain. Germline V gene data show CDR1 as MNHNY and CDR2 as SVGAGI (reference sequence). The CDR3 has 13 residues. Between the trimmed V and J ends, which lost 6 bases and 0 bases, there was a span of 6 bases. The CDR3 reads CASRGDSNQPQHF. The CDR3 coding sequence is TGTGCCAGCAGAGGAGATAGCAATCAGCCCCAGCATTTT.

V usage is TRBV6-1 and J usage is TRBJ2-1; 16 positions match TRBD2. The V segment lost 2 bases and the J segment 14 bases; nucleotides outside the gene matches: 6. The germline V gene encodes CDR1 MNHNS and CDR2 SASEGT. The CDR3 has 15 amino acids. DNA of the CDR3: TGTGCCAGCAGTGAATTGGGACTAGCGGGAGGGCCTAAGTTCTTC. Translated, it gives CASSELGLAGGPKFF.

Concerning this clone itself: Sequence at one end of the junction differs from germline and may be a read error. The CDR3 DNA sequence: TGTGCTAGCAGCTTAAGACAGTCGGGAAAACTGTTTTTT. It specifies CASSLRQSGKLFF. J is TRBJ1-4 and V is TRBV7-7; possibly TRBD1 for D (5 bases). Germline CDR1 is SSHAT and CDR2 is FNYEAQ (reference sequence). This CDR3 comprises 13 residues.

V is TRBV6-5 and J is TRBJ1-1, with a possible D match to TRBD1 (6 bases). The CDR3 covers 11 residues. Germline V lookup: CDR1 MNHEY, CDR2 SVGAGI. Between the trimmed V and J ends, which lost 5 bases and 8 bases, there was a span of 9 bases. Here the CDR3 DNA reads TGTGCCAGCAGTCTGGACAGCGAAGCTTTCTTT. It translates to CASSLDSEAFF.

This clone has only a few counts. V and J are TRBV28 and TRBJ2-3; possible D gene TRBD2, 6 bases. V was pared by 3 bases and J by 1 base, with 8 bases between. Germline assignment: CDR1 MDHEN and CDR2 SYDVKM. The CDR3 has 14 residues. The CDR3 DNA reads TGTGCCAGCAGTTTGACGGGGGGCACAGATACGCAGTATTTT. Translated: CASSLTGGTDTQYF.

V and J are TRBV11-2 and TRBJ2-7; 10 nucleotides agree with TRBD1. CDR3 length equals 16 residues. CDR1 and CDR2 from the germline V gene are SGHAT and FQNNGV. The junction had 10 bases not matched to a gene; V was cut back by 5 bases and J by 3 bases. The CDR3 DNA sequence: TGTGCCAGCAGCCCAGCGCGGGACAGGGGAGACTACGAGCAGTACTTC. This encodes CASSPARDRGDYEQYF.

The chain is built from TRBV28 and TRBJ1-5; tentative D call: TRBD1 (6 bases). The CDR3 sequence is 13 residues long. Germline CDR1 MDHEN, CDR2 SYDVKM. Trimming cost V 2 bases and J 7 bases, with 9 bases left between them. The chain's CDR3 is CASSLTGQQPQHF. CDR3 sequence (DNA): TGTGCCAGCAGTTTAACAGGGCAACAGCCCCAGCATTTT.

CDR3 protein: CASSTGGLQETQYF. CDR3 nucleotides: TGTGCCAGCAGTACGGGGGGGTTACAAGAGACCCAGTACTTC. The chain employs TRBV27 and TRBJ2-5, with TRBD2 identical over 8 bases. Germline V gene data show CDR1 as MNHEY and CDR2 as SMNVEV (reference sequence). Trimming cost V 5 bases and J 2 bases; bases outside gene matches: 4. The CDR3 covers 14 residues.

The chain links TRBV5-6 to TRBJ2-7; a weak D match, TRBD1 (5 bases). Germline CDR1 and CDR2: SGHDT and YYEEEE. The V and J ends lost 2 bases and 3 bases respectively, with 9 bases between them. There are 13 residues in the CDR3. The CDR3 loop is CASSFRQSYEQYF. The CDR3 DNA is TGTGCCAGCAGCTTCAGACAGAGCTACGAGCAGTACTTC.

The V call is TRBV18, the J call TRBJ2-3; 11 bases align to TRBD2. The V gene end was trimmed by 0 bases and the J gene end by 9 bases; junction bases not matched to a gene: 8. CDR3 length equals 16 residues. Germline V gene lookup returns CDR1 KGHSH and CDR2 LQKENI. The CDR3 reads CASSPPGLAGGDTQYF. The CDR3 nucleotides are TGTGCCAGCTCACCACCTGGCCTAGCGGGAGGAGACACGCAGTATTTT.

CDR3 bases: TGTGCCAGCAGCCAACCTGGCTTAGACAGGTGGACTGGCTACACCTTC. It translates to CASSQPGLDRWTGYTF. The gene calls are TRBV4-2 and TRBJ1-2; D is perhaps TRBD1 (6 bases). Trimming pared 2 bases from V and 7 bases from J, leaving 20 bases between. This CDR3 has 16 residues. From germline, CDR1 is LGHNA and CDR2 YNFKEQ.